These T cell receptor beta chains were read from a single sample in a study of control samples from healthy donors and cancer patients. Using immunoSEQ multiplex PCR, the repertoire was profiled, and TCRdb retains in-frame clones only, with some absent. The sample consists of about 150,000 clones, roughly 93% of them appearing once. The specimen was blood. Every receptor here comes from a man younger than 35 in good health. Both conserved end residues are part of each CDR3. A D gene is named only where the DNA matches it firmly. Clone size is not always given. Where it is, it says once, few, many or a class for expanded clones.

abundance	v_gene	j_gene	d_gene	CDR3aa	CDR3nt
NA	TRBV6-5	TRBJ2-2	TRBD2	CASSYREAWTGELFF	TGTGCCAGCAGTTACCGGGAGGCATGGACCGGGGAGCTGTTTTTT
NA	TRBV4-1	TRBJ2-7	TRBD1	CASSQGQGISYEQYF	TGCGCCAGCAGCCAAGGACAGGGGATCTCCTACGAGCAGTACTTC
NA	TRBV5-5	TRBJ1-2	NA	CASSLFPGASGYTF	TGTGCCAGCAGCTTGTTTCCAGGGGCCTCTGGCTACACCTTC
NA	TRBV4-3	TRBJ1-2	NA	CASSQDVRAGPNGYTF	TGCGCCAGCAGCCAGGACGTCCGGGCAGGGCCAAATGGCTACACCTTC
NA	TRBV5-6	TRBJ2-3	TRBD2	CASRLGLAGGTDTQYF	TGTGCCAGCAGACTTGGACTAGCGGGAGGTACAGATACGCAGTATTTT
NA	TRBV6-5	TRBJ1-2	NA	CASSYSRGMRGYTF	TGTGCCAGCAGTTACTCGAGGGGAATGAGGGGCTACACCTTC
NA	TRBV27	TRBJ1-3	TRBD1	CASSLTWDRVLGGNTIYF	TGTGCCAGCAGTTTAACTTGGGACAGGGTGCTGGGGGGAAACACCATATATTTT
NA	TRBV4-1	TRBJ2-7	TRBD1	CASSQPGQGLYEQYF	TGCGCCAGCAGCCAGCCGGGACAGGGGTTATACGAGCAGTACTTC
NA	TRBV29-1	TRBJ2-7	NA	CSVDDRYEQYF	TGCAGCGTCGACGATCGCTACGAGCAGTACTTC
once	TRBV7-2	TRBJ1-5	TRBD1	CASSLGRTGYSNQPQHF	TGTGCCAGCAGCTTAGGGCGGACAGGATATAGCAATCAGCCCCAGCATTTT
NA	TRBV5-8	TRBJ1-2	TRBD1	CASSLAQGAIYGYTF	TGTGCCAGCAGCTTGGCCCAGGGGGCTATCTATGGCTACACCTTC
NA	TRBV18	TRBJ2-3	NA	CASSPTDTQYF	TGTGCCAGCTCACCAACAGATACGCAGTATTTT
NA	TRBV30	TRBJ1-6	NA	CAWGPKGHRNSPLHF	TGTGCCTGGGGACCTAAGGGCCACAGGAATTCACCCCTCCACTTT
once	TRBV10-2	TRBJ1-4	NA	CASSPRATNEKLFF	TGCGCCAGCAGTCCCAGGGCAACTAATGAAAAACTGTTTTTT
NA	TRBV10-3	TRBJ1-2	NA	CAISDPQGNYGYTF	TGTGCCATCAGTGATCCTCAGGGAAACTATGGCTACACCTTC
NA	TRBV10-1	TRBJ2-1	NA	CARQTIPSRIYNEQFF	TGCGCCCGCCAAACCATCCCTTCGCGGATCTACAATGAGCAGTTCTTC
once	TRBV11-2	TRBJ2-5	TRBD2	CASQRGGLETQYF	TGTGCCAGCCAGCGGGGAGGCCTAGAGACCCAGTACTTC
NA	TRBV29-1	TRBJ2-3	NA	CSAKGTPGRDTQYF	TGCAGCGCTAAGGGGACTCCCGGGCGTGATACGCAGTATTTT